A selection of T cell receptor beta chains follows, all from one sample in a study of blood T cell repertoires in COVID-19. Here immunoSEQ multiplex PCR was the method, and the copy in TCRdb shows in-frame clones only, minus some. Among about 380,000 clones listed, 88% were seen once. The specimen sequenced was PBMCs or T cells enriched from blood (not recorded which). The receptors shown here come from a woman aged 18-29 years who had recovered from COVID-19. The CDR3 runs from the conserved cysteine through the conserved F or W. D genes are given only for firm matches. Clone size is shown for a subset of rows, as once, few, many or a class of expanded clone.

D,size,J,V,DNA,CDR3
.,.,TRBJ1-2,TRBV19,TGTGCCACTAAAAGAGGGACATCTTATGGCTACACCTTC,CATKRGTSYGYTF
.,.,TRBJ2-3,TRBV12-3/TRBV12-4,TGTGCCAGCAGTTTAGGCGTTAGAACCCAGTATTTT,CASSLGVRTQYF
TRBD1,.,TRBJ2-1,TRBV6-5,TGTGCCAGCAGGGACAGGGGGGGAGACTACAATGAGCAGTTCTTC,CASRDRGGDYNEQFF
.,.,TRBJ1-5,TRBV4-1,TGCGCCAGCAGCCAAGAGTGGCAGGGCGATCAGCCCCAGCATTTT,CASSQEWQGDQPQHF
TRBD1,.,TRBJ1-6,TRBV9,TGTGCCAGCAGCCTATTCCTAACGGGTTTGAAGAGGGGGCAATCACCCCTCCACTTT,CASSLFLTGLKRGQSPLHF
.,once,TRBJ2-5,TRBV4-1,TGCGCCAGCAGCCAAGATCGAGGGGACGCGGGTACAGCGGGGACCCAGTACTTC,CASSQDRGDAGTAGTQYF
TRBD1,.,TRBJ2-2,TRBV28,TGTGCCAGCAGTGCACAGGGGGCCGGGGAGCTGTTTTTT,CASSAQGAGELFF
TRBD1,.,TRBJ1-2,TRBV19,TGTGCCAGTAGCCCCGACGGTCGAAACAGGGGCCACTATGGCTACACCTTC,CASSPDGRNRGHYGYTF
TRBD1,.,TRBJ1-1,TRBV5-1,TGCGCCAGCAGCTTGACAGGGGTTGACACTGAAGCTTTCTTT,CASSLTGVDTEAFF
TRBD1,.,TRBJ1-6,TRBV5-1,TGCGCCAGCAGCTTAGTAGGGGGCTTAGATTCACCCCTCCACTTT,CASSLVGGLDSPLHF
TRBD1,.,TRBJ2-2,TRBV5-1,TGCGCCAGCAGCCTTGACAGGGGGAACACCGGGGAGCTGTTTTTT,CASSLDRGNTGELFF
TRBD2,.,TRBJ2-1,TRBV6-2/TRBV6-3,TGTGCCAGCAGTAGACTAGCGGGGGGCCTCTACAATGAGCAGTTCTTC,CASSRLAGGLYNEQFF
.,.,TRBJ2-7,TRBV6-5,TGTGCCAGCAGTTCTCACAGGTCCTACGAGCAGTACTTC,CASSSHRSYEQYF
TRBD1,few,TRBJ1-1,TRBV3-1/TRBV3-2,TGTGCCAGCAGCCAAGCGGGGACAGAGAACACTGAAGCTTTCTTT,CASSQAGTENTEAFF
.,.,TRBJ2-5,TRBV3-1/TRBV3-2,TGTGCCAGCAGCCCTCGGGGAGGAGGTCAAGAGACCCAGTACTTC,CASSPRGGGQETQYF
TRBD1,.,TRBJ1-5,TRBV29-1,TGCAGCGTGAGGACAGGGAGTAATCAGCCCCAGCATTTT,CSVRTGSNQPQHF
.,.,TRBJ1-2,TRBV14,TGTGCCAGCAGCCAAGATAGCGGCTATGGCTACACCTTC,CASSQDSGYGYTF
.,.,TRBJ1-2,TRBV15,TGTGCCACCAGCAGAGATCAGGACAGTAACACCTTC,CATSRDQDSNTF
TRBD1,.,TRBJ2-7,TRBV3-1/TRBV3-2,TGTGCCAGCAGCGAAGGGACAGGGCATAATGAGCAGTACTTC,CASSEGTGHNEQYF
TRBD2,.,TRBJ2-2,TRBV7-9,TGTGCCAGCAGCTGGACGGGAGGATCGAACACCGGGGAGCTGTTTTTT,CASSWTGGSNTGELFF
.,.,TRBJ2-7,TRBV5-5,TGTGCCAGCAGCTTTTTTACAGGGCACTACGAGCAGTACTTC,CASSFFTGHYEQYF
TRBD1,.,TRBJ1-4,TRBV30,TGTGCCTGGAACCAAGGACAGGAACTCTCCGACGAAAAACTGTTTTTT,CAWNQGQELSDEKLFF
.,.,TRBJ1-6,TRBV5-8,TGTGCCAGCAGCTTGGTCGGGGGTTCACCCCTCCACTTT,CASSLVGGSPLHF
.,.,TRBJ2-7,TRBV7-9,TGTGCCAGCAGCCCGAGACCGGGGGAGCAGTACTTC,CASSPRPGEQYF
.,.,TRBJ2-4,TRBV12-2,TGTGCAAGTCGCTTCGCCCGGGACTCCTTTTTAAACATTCAGTACTTC,CASRFARDSFLNIQYF
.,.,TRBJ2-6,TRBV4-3,TGCGCCAGCAGCCACCACCTTGGTGGGGCAGCTGGGGCCAACGTCCTGACTTTC,CASSHHLGGAAGANVLTF
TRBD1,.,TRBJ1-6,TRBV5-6,TGTGCCAGCAGCACCTCCGGGACAGGGAATTCACCCCTCCACTTT,CASSTSGTGNSPLHF
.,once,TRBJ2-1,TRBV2,TGTGCCAGCAGTGGTGGGAGGTTGTCCTACAATGAGCAGTTCTTC,CASSGGRLSYNEQFF
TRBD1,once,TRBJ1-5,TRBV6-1,TGTGCCAGCAGTGAACGGGACAGACAGTTCAATCAGCCCCAGCATTTT,CASSERDRQFNQPQHF
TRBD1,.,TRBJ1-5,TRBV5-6,TGTGCCAGCAGCCACGGACAGGCTAATCAGCCCCAGCATTTT,CASSHGQANQPQHF
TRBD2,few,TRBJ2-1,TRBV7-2,TGTGCCAGCAGCCCGTCAGCGGGGGAATACAATGAGCAGTTCTTC,CASSPSAGEYNEQFF
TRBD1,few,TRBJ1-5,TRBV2,TGTGCCAGCGCCGGGACAGGGGGTCAGCCCCAGCATTTT,CASAGTGGQPQHF